The 29 T cell receptor beta chains given below trace back to one sample, sequenced in a study of spatial heterogeneity in lung cancer. TCRdb called the 5' RACE reads again in MiXCR, with one record for every CDR3 protein. Of 9,500 to 14,000 distinct CDR3 sequences in the sample, about 3.7% were seen once. The sample's time point: sample taken at primary tumor resection. Tumor, nontumor lung or frozen PBMC supplied whole RNA that was sequenced unsorted. This specimen was normal lung tissue next to the tumor, taken at surgery. These receptors were obtained from a male donor with early-stage non-small cell lung cancer.

This clonotype qualifies as medium-sized. This chain uses TRBV20-1 with TRBJ1-2; 11 nucleotides match TRBD1. The CDR3 loop spans 13 amino acids. V was pared by 3 bases and J by 8 bases, with 5 bases of the junction left unmatched. Germline assignment: CDR1 DFQATT and CDR2 SNEGSKA (reference sequence). The CDR3 loop reads CSASGTGGLGYTF. The DNA of the CDR3 is TGCAGTGCTAGTGGGACAGGGGGTCTAGGCTACACCTTC.

This clonotype has ten or more counts. This sequence joins TRBV5-6 and TRBJ1-1; no clear D. Germline V gives CDR1 SGHDT, CDR2 YYEEEE. The CDR3 is made up of 15 amino acids. V lost 1 base to trimming and J lost 1 base, with 11 bases between them. CDR3 DNA: TGTGCCAGCAGCTTGTTAGGTACCGCGAACACTGAAGCTTTCTTT. Translated, it gives CASSLLGTANTEAFF.

At least ten counts were recorded for this clonotype. The genes are TRBV28 and TRBJ2-7; TRBD2 is a possible D gene (7 bases). The CDR3 is 14 residues long. V lost 3 bases and J lost 4, with 13 bases in between. Germline V gene data show CDR1 as MDHEN and CDR2 as SYDVKM. The CDR3 nucleotides are TGTGCCAGCAGTTTCAAAGAGGGGGGGTACGAGCAGTACTTC. Residues: CASSFKEGGYEQYF.

By share of the sample, this clonotype is medium-sized. This rearrangement joins TRBV6-5 to TRBJ2-1, with 8 bases aligning to TRBD1. Per germline, CDR1 MNHEY and CDR2 SVGAGI. The CDR3 is 17 amino acids. Trimming at V came to 10 bases and at J to 0 bases, leaving 14 bases not matched to a gene. The CDR3 loop reads CATVGGQVINSYNEQFF. CDR3 DNA sequence: TGTGCCACTGTAGGGGGACAGGTCATAAACTCCTACAATGAGCAGTTCTTC.

This clonotype was detected ten times or more. CDR3 nucleotide sequence: TGTGCCAGCAGTGAAGGGCGGGGCAACTATGGCTACACCTTC. Translation: CASSEGRGNYGYTF. The V call is TRBV6-1, the J call TRBJ1-2, with a tentative D call TRBD1 (5 bases). CDR1 and CDR2 from the germline V gene are MNHNS and SASEGT. The CDR3 is 14 residues long. Deletions cut 1 base from V and 2 bases from J, with 8 bases between.

This clonotype was seen only a few times. The chain uses TRBV4-1 and TRBJ2-1; 9 nucleotides agree with TRBD1. The ends lost 3 bases at V and 13 bases at J; junction bases unmatched: 7. CDR1 MGHRA and CDR2 YSYEKL come from the germline V gene. CDR3 length: 13 residues. This CDR3 reads CASSQDGTGIQFF. CDR3 DNA sequence: TGCGCCAGCAGCCAGGACGGGACAGGGATCCAGTTCTTC.

This clonotype is medium-sized. J is TRBJ1-5 and V is TRBV19, with 9 bases fitting TRBD1. The junction had 5 bases not matched to a gene; V was cut back by 4 bases and J by 13 bases. This CDR3 spans 12 amino acids. Per germline, CDR1 LNHDA and CDR2 SQIVND (reference sequence). For the CDR3, the DNA is TGTGCCAGTAGTAGGGACAGGGAAGGACAGCATTTT. Its translation: CASSRDREGQHF. Together with reference TRBV19 and TRBJ1-5, the CDR3 gives the full variable domain: DGGITQSPKYLFRKEGQNVTLSCEQNLNHDAMYWYRQDPGQGLRLIYYSQIVNDFQKGDIAEGYSVSREKKESFPLTVTSAQKNPTAFYLCASSRDREGQHFGDGTRLSIL.

This clonotype has a count of ten or more. V usage is TRBV7-9 and J usage is TRBJ2-5; a weak D match, TRBD1 (5 bases). Trimming shortened V by 1 base and J by 4 bases, and 7 bases separated the two germline ends. Germline lookup yields CDR1 SEHNR and CDR2 FQNEAQ (reference sequence). The CDR3 is made up of 13 amino acids. The CDR3 coding sequence is TGTGCCAGCAGCTTAGGACAGTTAGAGACCCAGTACTTC. It specifies CASSLGQLETQYF.

This clonotype occurred many times. The CDR3 DNA follows: TGTGCCAGCAGTTTAACAGGGCTATTGAGCACCGGGGAGCTGTTTTTT. Its translation is CASSLTGLLSTGELFF. This rearrangement joins TRBV6-1 to TRBJ2-2, with D perhaps TRBD1 (6 bases). Per the germline V gene, CDR1 is MNHNS and CDR2 is SASEGT. The CDR3 covers 16 residues. Trimming took 5 bases from V and 4 from J, leaving 17 bases between them.

In this sample, this clonotype turned up many times. This chain links TRBV5-1 with TRBJ2-1, with 11 bases matching TRBD2. Germline CDR1 and CDR2: SGHRS and YFSETQ. Unmatched junction bases numbered 5, after V lost 5 bases and J lost 4 bases. This CDR3 has 15 amino acids. The CDR3 region is CASRGTSGTYNEQFF. CDR3 coding DNA: TGCGCCAGCAGAGGGACTAGCGGAACTTACAATGAGCAGTTCTTC.

By frequency in the sample, this clonotype is medium-sized. The V call is TRBV6-5, the J call TRBJ2-3; 7 bases fit TRBD1. Germline lookup yields CDR1 MNHEY and CDR2 SVGAGI. CDR3 size: 15 residues. Trimming took 0 bases from V and 5 from J; bases not matched to a gene: 5. The CDR3 protein is CASSYSEDRIDTQYF. DNA of the CDR3: TGTGCCAGCAGTTACTCGGAGGACAGGATAGATACGCAGTATTTT.

This clonotype was seen repeatedly, ten times or more. V and J are TRBV7-2 and TRBJ2-1; 11 bases are a match to TRBD2. The V and J ends lost 2 bases and 9 bases, in that order; junction bases with no gene match: 6. The V gene's germline CDR1 is SGHTA and CDR2 FQGNSA. The CDR3 is made up of 15 amino acids. CDR3 nucleotide sequence: TGTGCCAGCAGCTTAATCCTAGCGGGAGGCACTGAGCAGTTCTTC. It yields the protein CASSLILAGGTEQFF.

This clonotype was observed at least ten times. The chain joins TRBV4-2 to TRBJ2-1, with D hard to call. This CDR3 region has 17 residues. Germline V gives CDR1 LGHNA, CDR2 YNFKEQ. Trimming took 0 bases from V and 0 from J, leaving 12 bases between them. CDR3 nucleotide sequence: TGTGCCAGCAGCCAAGACTTGCGACGGAGCTCCTACAATGAGCAGTTCTTC. It specifies CASSQDLRRSSYNEQFF.

The sample holds many counts of this clonotype. Its ends do not fully match the called genes, so a read error is possible. The V call is TRBV7-7, the J call TRBJ2-1; tentatively, D is TRBD1 (6 bases). The germline V gene has CDR1 SSHAT and CDR2 FNYEAQ (reference sequence). The CDR3 loop spans 15 amino acids. CDR3 region: CASSLGPDRTGEQFF. DNA for the CDR3: TGTGCTAGCAGCTTAGGGCCAGACAGGACCGGGGAGCAGTTCTTC.

This clonotype is medium-sized (0.01 to 0.1%) within its sample. This chain's CDR3 is CAISGDRDKSQPQHF. CDR3 DNA: TGTGCCATCAGTGGGGACAGGGATAAATCTCAGCCCCAGCATTTT. This chain uses TRBV10-3 with TRBJ1-5; 9 bases are a match to TRBD1. With V trimmed by 4 bases and J by 6 bases, 7 bases remained unmatched. CDR1 is ENHRY and CDR2 is SYGVKD in the germline V gene. This CDR3 contains 15 residues.

This clonotype appeared a few times. CDR3 sequence reads: CASSLQGRASGYTF. CDR3 nucleotide sequence: TGTGCCAGCAGTTTACAGGGGAGGGCCTCTGGCTACACCTTC. The chain carries TRBV27 and TRBJ1-2, with a tentative D call TRBD1 (6 bases). V lost 2 bases and J 7 bases, leaving 14 bases between the germline ends. The CDR3 length is 14 residues. Germline lookup yields CDR1 MNHEY and CDR2 SMNVEV (reference sequence).

Relative to its sample, this clonotype is medium-sized (0.01 to 0.1%). The CDR3 region has the DNA TGTGCCAGCAGTTTATTGGCCGGAGGAGGGCCACACGAGCAGTACTTC. As protein: CASSLLAGGGPHEQYF. This sequence joins TRBV27 and TRBJ2-7; D is perhaps TRBD2 (6 bases). Germline CDR1 and CDR2: MNHEY and SMNVEV (reference sequence). The CDR3 has 16 residues. The V end was cut by 1 base, the J end by 5 bases, with 18 bases between.

This clonotype is judged medium-sized. Here the CDR3 DNA reads TGTGCCAGCAGCACATTGAACACTGAAGCTTTCTTT. This sequence encodes CASSTLNTEAFF. The genes are TRBV9 and TRBJ1-1; D unclear. CDR1 is SGDLS, CDR2 YYNGEE, per germline. The CDR3 runs 12 residues. V was trimmed by 4 bases and J by 0 bases, leaving 4 bases between them.

By frequency in the sample, this clonotype is medium-sized. The chain uses TRBV6-5 and TRBJ1-4; 7 bases are a match to TRBD1. Trimming at V came to 2 bases and at J to 5 bases, leaving 5 bases not matched to a gene. The CDR3 length is 15 residues. The germline V gene encodes CDR1 MNHEY and CDR2 SVGAGI. CDR3 loop: CASSYTTGENEKLFF. CDR3 sequence (DNA): TGTGCCAGCAGTTACACCACAGGGGAAAATGAAAAACTGTTTTTT.

This clonotype is labeled as medium-sized. The chain couples TRBV6-5 to TRBJ2-7; TRBD1 matches 7 bases. Germline assignment: CDR1 MNHEY and CDR2 SVGAGI. Trimming took 4 bases from V and 5 from J; bases not matched to a gene: 11. CDR3 length equals 15 residues. CDR3 sequence (DNA): TGTGCCAGCAGTTTAAGACAGGGTAAAAGGGACGAGCAGTACTTC. Its translation is CASSLRQGKRDEQYF.

This clonotype was observed a single time. This may be a read error, as it is one base from a much larger clone. The conserved closing phenylalanine or tryptophan is absent in this CDR3, likely reflecting a read error. The V gene is TRBV27, the J gene TRBJ2-2; D possibly corresponds to TRBD2 (6 bases). Per the germline V gene, CDR1 is MNHEY and CDR2 is SMNVEV (reference sequence). Deletions cut 7 bases from V and 1 base from J, with 16 bases between. The CDR3 extends over 16 amino acids. The CDR3 DNA reads as TGTGCCAGCACTTGGTCAGGGAGGTTGAACACCGGGGAGCTGTTTTCT. Translated, it gives CASTWSGRLNTGELFS.

This clonotype was recorded a few times. Germline and junction disagree at one end, which may indicate a read error. This sequence joins TRBV7-9 and TRBJ2-2; 7 bases agree with TRBD1. Germline CDR1 reads SEHNR; CDR2 reads FQNEAQ (reference sequence). This CDR3 contains 16 residues. The CDR3 region has the DNA TGTGCCAGCAGCTTAAGGGGGACAGCGAAAACCGGGGAGCTGTTTTTT. Its protein is CASSLRGTAKTGELFF. The full variable domain, completed using reference TRBV7-9 and TRBJ2-2, is DTGVSQNPRHKITKRGQNVTFRCDPISEHNRLYWYRQTLGQGPEFLTYFQNEAQLEKSRLLSDRFSAERPKGSFSTLEIQRTEQGDSAMYLCASSLRGTAKTGELFFGEGSRLTVL.

This clonotype has a count of ten or more. The chain has TRBV2 and TRBJ2-2, with 11 bases aligning to TRBD2. V shed 3 bases and J 5 bases; nucleotides not matched to a gene: 8. Germline V gives CDR1 SNHLY, CDR2 FYNNEI. CDR3 length: 17 amino acids. The CDR3 here is CASSDGQLAGVTGELFF. The CDR3 nucleotides read TGTGCCAGCAGTGATGGTCAACTAGCGGGAGTTACCGGGGAGCTGTTTTTT.

The rearrangement joins TRBV9 to TRBJ2-3, with D perhaps TRBD2 (5 bases). Germline assignment: CDR1 SGDLS and CDR2 YYNGEE. The CDR3 has 17 residues. The V gene lost 6 bases and the J gene lost 2 bases, with 22 bases spanning the gap. CDR3 amino acids: CASNQRSGGLNTDTQYF. CDR3 in DNA: TGTGCCAGCAATCAGCGGAGCGGCGGGCTTAACACAGATACGCAGTATTTT.

In this sample, this clonotype turned up many times. The rearrangement links TRBV6-2 or TRBV6-3 to TRBJ1-2, with 8 bases aligning to TRBD1. J lost 4 bases, V lost 6 bases, and 4 bases had no gene match. From germline, CDR1 is MNHEY and CDR2 SVGEGT. The CDR3 has 13 amino acids. The CDR3 region has the DNA TGTGCCAGCAGCCCGGACAGGGCCTATGGCTACACCTTC. Translated, it gives CASSPDRAYGYTF.

The chain carries TRBV7-9 and TRBJ2-7; D is possibly TRBD2 (6 bases). Germline CDR1 reads SEHNR; CDR2 reads FQNEAQ (reference sequence). Trimming took 2 bases from V and 2 from J, leaving 16 bases between them. The CDR3 sequence is 16 residues long. In nucleotides, the CDR3 is TGTGCCAGCAGCTTATCGATTAGCGGCCCGCCCTACGAGCAGTACTTC. Protein sequence: CASSLSISGPPYEQYF. The full variable domain, its missing parts supplied by reference TRBV7-9 and TRBJ2-7, is DTGVSQNPRHKITKRGQNVTFRCDPISEHNRLYWYRQTLGQGPEFLTYFQNEAQLEKSRLLSDRFSAERPKGSFSTLEIQRTEQGDSAMYLCASSLSISGPPYEQYFGPGTRLTVT.

This sequence joins TRBV4-2 and TRBJ1-1; possibly TRBD1 for D (5 bases). Trimming cost V 0 bases and J 7 bases, with 12 bases left between them. CDR1 and CDR2 (germline): LGHNA, YNFKEQ. This CDR3 is 14 amino acids long. The DNA for the CDR3 is TGTGCCAGCAGCCAAGATGGGGGGTACGATGAAGCTTTCTTT. It encodes CASSQDGGYDEAFF.

This clonotype was counted many times. The V gene is TRBV2, the J gene TRBJ2-5; D is possibly TRBD1 (6 bases). The CDR3 runs to 15 residues. Germline V gene data show CDR1 as SNHLY and CDR2 as FYNNEI. Trimming took 7 bases from V and 1 from J, leaving 16 bases between them. CDR3 protein: CASNYNRDIQETQYF. CDR3 DNA: TGTGCCAGCAATTATAATCGGGACATCCAAGAGACCCAGTACTTC.

In its sample, this clonotype ranks as medium-sized. The chain uses TRBV27 and TRBJ2-1; 8 nucleotides match TRBD2. The CDR3 has 15 amino acids. With 6 bases clipped from V and 6 bases from J, the junction kept 10 bases outside the gene matches. From germline, CDR1 is MNHEY and CDR2 SMNVEV (reference sequence). The CDR3 region has the DNA TGTGCCAGCAGCCTACGGGGGGGCTATGGCAATGAGCAGTTCTTC. Translation: CASSLRGGYGNEQFF.